The subject of this entry is one T cell receptor (beta chain). This sample was taken from a study of T cell responses to AZD1222 COVID-19 vaccine. The germline V gene has CDR1 SGHRS and CDR2 YFSETQ. V was pared by 0 bases and J by 0 bases, with 11 bases between. The CDR3 covers 16 residues. Sequencing was performed with immunoSEQ multiplex PCR; in TCRdb, only in-frame clones are kept and a portion is missing. The sample has around 140,000 clones; roughly 91% are singletons. The specimen was peripheral blood, collected 28 days after the second AZD1222 dose. This clonotype was sampled from an adult who received the AZD1222 COVID-19 vaccine. The chain employs TRBV5-1 and TRBJ2-3; no clear D. The DNA of the CDR3 is TGCGCCAGCAGCTTGGCGGTCGGCCCTAGCACAGATACGCAGTATTTT. As protein: CASSLAVGPSTDTQYF.